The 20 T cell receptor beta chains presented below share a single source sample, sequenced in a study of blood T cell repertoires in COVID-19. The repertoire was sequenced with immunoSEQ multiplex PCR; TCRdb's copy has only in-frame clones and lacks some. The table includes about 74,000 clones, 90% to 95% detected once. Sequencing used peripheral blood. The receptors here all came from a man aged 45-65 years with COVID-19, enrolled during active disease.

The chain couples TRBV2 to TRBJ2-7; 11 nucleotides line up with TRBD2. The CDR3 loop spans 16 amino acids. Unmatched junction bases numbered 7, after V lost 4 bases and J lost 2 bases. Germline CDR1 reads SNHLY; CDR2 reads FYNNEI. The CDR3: CASSAPGTSGTYEQYF. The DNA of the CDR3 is TGTGCCAGCAGTGCTCCCGGGACTAGCGGCACCTACGAGCAGTACTTC.

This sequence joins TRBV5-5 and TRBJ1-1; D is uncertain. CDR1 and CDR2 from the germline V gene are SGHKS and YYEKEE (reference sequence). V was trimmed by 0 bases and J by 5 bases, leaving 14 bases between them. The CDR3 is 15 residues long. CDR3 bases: TGTGCCAGCAGCTTGGGGGCAGGCCGTAGTACTGAAGCTTTCTTT. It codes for CASSLGAGRSTEAFF. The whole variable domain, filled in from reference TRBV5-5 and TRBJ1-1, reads DAGVTQSPTHLIKTRGQQVTLRCSPISGHKSVSWYQQVLGQGPQFIFQYYEKEERGRGNFPDRFSARQFPNYSSELNVNALLLGDSALYLCASSLGAGRSTEAFFGQGTRLTVV.

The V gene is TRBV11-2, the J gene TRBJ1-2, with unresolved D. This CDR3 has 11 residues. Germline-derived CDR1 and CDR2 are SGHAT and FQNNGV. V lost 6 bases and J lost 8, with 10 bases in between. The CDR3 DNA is TGTGCCAGCAGTATGCAGGAAGGCTACACCTTC. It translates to CASSMQEGYTF.

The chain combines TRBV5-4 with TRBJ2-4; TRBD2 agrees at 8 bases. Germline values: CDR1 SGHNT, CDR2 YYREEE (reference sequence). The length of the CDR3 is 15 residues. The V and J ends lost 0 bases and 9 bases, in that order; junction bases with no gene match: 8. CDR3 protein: CASSLDGLAEGIQYF. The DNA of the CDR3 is TGTGCCAGCAGCTTGGATGGACTAGCAGAAGGCATTCAGTACTTC.

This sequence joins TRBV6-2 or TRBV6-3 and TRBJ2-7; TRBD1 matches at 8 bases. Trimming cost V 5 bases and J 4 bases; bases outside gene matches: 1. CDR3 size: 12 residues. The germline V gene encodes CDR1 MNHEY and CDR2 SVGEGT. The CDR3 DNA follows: TGTGCCAGCAGTGACAGGGGTTACGAGCAGTACTTC. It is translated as CASSDRGYEQYF.

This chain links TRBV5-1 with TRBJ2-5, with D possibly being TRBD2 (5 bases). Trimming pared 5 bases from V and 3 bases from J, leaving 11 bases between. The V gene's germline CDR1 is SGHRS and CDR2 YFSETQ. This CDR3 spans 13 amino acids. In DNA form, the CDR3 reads TGCGCCAGCAGTTCCGGACTGGAAGAGACCCAGTACTTC. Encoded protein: CASSSGLEETQYF.

In DNA, the CDR3 is TGTGCCAGCAGTCTTCCGGGACAGGGAGTATCGGCCCAGTACTTC. Translating gives CASSLPGQGVSAQYF. The chain recombines TRBV28 with TRBJ2-5; 9 bases are a match to TRBD1. The V segment lost 5 bases and the J segment 9 bases; nucleotides outside the gene matches: 13. The CDR3 has 15 residues. Looked up from germline, CDR1 is MDHEN and CDR2 is SYDVKM.

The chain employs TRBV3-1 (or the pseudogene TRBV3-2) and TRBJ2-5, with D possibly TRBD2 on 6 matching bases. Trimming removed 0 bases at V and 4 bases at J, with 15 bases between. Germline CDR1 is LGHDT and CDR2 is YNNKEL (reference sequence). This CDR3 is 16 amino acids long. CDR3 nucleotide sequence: TGTGCCAGCAGCCAAGACCGGGGGAGAGCCAGAGAGACCCAGTACTTC. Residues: CASSQDRGRARETQYF.

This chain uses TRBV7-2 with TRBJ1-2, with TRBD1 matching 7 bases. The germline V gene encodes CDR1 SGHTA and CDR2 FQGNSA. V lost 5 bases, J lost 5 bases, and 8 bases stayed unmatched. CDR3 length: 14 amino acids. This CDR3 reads CASSPRQGWYGYTF. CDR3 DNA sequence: TGTGCCAGCAGCCCTCGACAGGGTTGGTATGGCTACACCTTC.

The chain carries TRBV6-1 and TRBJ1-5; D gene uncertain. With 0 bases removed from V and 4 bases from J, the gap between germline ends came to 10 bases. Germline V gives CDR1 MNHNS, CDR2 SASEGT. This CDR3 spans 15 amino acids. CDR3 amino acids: CASSEATGFNQPQHF. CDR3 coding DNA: TGTGCCAGCAGTGAAGCCACCGGTTTTAATCAGCCCCAGCATTTT.

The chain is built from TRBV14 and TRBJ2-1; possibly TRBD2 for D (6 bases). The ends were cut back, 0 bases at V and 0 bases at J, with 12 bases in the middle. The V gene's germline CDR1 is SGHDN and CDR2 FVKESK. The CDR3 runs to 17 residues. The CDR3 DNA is TGTGCCAGCAGCCAAGACGTACGGGAGAGCTCCTACAATGAGCAGTTCTTC. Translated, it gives CASSQDVRESSYNEQFF.

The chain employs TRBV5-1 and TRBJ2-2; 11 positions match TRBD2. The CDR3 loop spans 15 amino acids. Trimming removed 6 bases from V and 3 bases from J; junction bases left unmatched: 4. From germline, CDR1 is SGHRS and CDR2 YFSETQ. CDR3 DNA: TGCGCCAGCACTGTAGCGGGAGGGGACACCGGGGAGCTGTTTTTT. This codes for CASTVAGGDTGELFF.

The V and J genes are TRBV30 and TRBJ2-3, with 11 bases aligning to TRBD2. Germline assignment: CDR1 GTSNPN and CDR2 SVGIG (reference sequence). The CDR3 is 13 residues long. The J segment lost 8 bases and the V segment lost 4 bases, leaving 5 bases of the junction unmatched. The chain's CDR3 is CAWTTSGSVTQYF. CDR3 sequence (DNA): TGTGCCTGGACTACTAGCGGGAGTGTTACGCAGTATTTT.

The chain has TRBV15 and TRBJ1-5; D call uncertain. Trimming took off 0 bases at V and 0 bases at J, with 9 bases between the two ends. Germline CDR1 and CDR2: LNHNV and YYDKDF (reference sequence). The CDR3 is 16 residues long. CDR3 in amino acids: CATSRDSQISNQPQHF. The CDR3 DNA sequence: TGTGCCACCAGCAGAGATTCACAGATTAGCAATCAGCCCCAGCATTTT.

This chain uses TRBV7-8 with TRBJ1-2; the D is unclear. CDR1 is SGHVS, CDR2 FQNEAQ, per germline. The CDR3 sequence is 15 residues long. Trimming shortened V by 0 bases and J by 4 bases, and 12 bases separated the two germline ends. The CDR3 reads CASSLADDGLYGYTF. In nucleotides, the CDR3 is TGTGCCAGCAGCTTAGCCGACGACGGACTCTATGGCTACACCTTC.

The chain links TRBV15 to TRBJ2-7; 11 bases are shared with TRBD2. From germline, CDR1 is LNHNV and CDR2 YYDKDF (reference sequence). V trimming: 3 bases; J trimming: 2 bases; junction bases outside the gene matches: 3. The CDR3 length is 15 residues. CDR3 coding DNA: TGTGCCACCAGCAGGGGACTAGCGGAAACCTACGAGCAGTACTTC. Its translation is CATSRGLAETYEQYF. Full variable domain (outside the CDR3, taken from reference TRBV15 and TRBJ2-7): DAMVIQNPRYQVTQFGKPVTLSCSQTLNHNVMYWYQQKSSQAPKLLFHYYDKDFNNEADTPDNFQSRRPNTSFCFLDIRSPGLGDTAMYLCATSRGLAETYEQYFGPGTRLTVT.

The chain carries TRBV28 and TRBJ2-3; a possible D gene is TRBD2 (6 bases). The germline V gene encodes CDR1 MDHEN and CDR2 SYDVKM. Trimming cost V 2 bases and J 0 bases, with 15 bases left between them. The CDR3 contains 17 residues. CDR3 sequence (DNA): TGTGCCAGCAGTTTACCGACGGCGGGATATAGCACAGATACGCAGTATTTT. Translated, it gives CASSLPTAGYSTDTQYF.

The CDR3 sequence: CASSQGLADTQYF. CDR3 nucleotide sequence: TGCGCCAGCAGCCAAGGACTAGCAGATACGCAGTATTTT. The genes are TRBV4-3 and TRBJ2-3; possibly TRBD2 for D (6 bases). This CDR3 comprises 13 residues. V shed 1 base and J shed 4 bases, with 6 bases lying between them. Germline V gives CDR1 LGHNA, CDR2 YSLEER.

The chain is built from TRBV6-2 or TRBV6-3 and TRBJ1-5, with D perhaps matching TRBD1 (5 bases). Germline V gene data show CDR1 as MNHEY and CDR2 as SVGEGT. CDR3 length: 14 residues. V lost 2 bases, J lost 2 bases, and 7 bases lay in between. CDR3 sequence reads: CASSYVRGNQPQHF. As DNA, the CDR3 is TGTGCCAGCAGTTACGTCAGGGGCAATCAGCCCCAGCATTTT.

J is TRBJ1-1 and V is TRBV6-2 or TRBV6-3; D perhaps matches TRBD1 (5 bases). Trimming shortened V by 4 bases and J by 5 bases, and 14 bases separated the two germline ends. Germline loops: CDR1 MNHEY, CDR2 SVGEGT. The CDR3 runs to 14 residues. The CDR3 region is CASSLLQGETEAFF. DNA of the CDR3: TGTGCCAGCAGTTTGCTGCAGGGTGAAACTGAAGCTTTCTTT.